Below, 9 T cell receptor beta chains from the same sample are listed, as sequenced in a study of CD8 T cells in ankylosing spondylitis. These receptors' targets are unknown. TCRdb re-derived calls from the 5' RACE reads in MiXCR, one entry per CDR3 protein. The sample lists fewer than 550,000 distinct CDR3 sequences; about 5.2% were seen once. Notes on the study in general: There was a TCR beta motif, made of several highly homologous variants, that appeared characteristic of ankylosing spondylitis blood.

Specimen: blood, either unsorted or a sorted T cell fraction (not recorded which). The receptor source for this set is a male donor with ankylosing spondylitis.

Ten or more counts support this clonotype. The chain links TRBV5-1 to TRBJ2-3, with D unclear. Germline values: CDR1 SGHRS, CDR2 YFSETQ. This CDR3 contains 15 residues. V was trimmed by 0 bases and J by 0 bases, leaving 8 bases between them. CDR3 bases: TGCGCCAGCAGCTTGGAACCGATCAGCACAGATACGCAGTATTTT. Translated: CASSLEPISTDTQYF.

The table lists this clonotype with a few counts. This sequence joins TRBV4-2 and TRBJ2-1; D possibly uses TRBD1 or TRBD2 (5 bases each). CDR1 LGHNA and CDR2 YNFKEQ come from the germline V gene. V lost 4 bases to trimming and J lost 1 base, with 17 bases between them. The CDR3 length is 17 residues. The CDR3 is CASSPLAGAWSYNEQFF. CDR3 nucleotide sequence: TGTGCCAGCAGCCCTCTAGCCGGGGCTTGGTCCTACAATGAGCAGTTCTTC.

This clonotype has a count of ten or more. The J gene is TRBJ2-3, the V gene TRBV9; D tentatively fits TRBD1 or TRBD2 (5 bases each). There are 16 residues in the CDR3. Germline lookup yields CDR1 SGDLS and CDR2 YYNGEE. The ends were cut back, 1 base at V and 4 bases at J, with 16 bases in the middle. DNA of the CDR3: TGTGCCAGCAGCGTATTTGGGACCCAGGGAGCAGATACGCAGTATTTT. It yields the protein CASSVFGTQGADTQYF.

This clonotype was detected only a few times. The rearrangement links TRBV5-1 to TRBJ2-5, with 7 nucleotides matching TRBD1. The germline V gene has CDR1 SGHRS and CDR2 YFSETQ. J lost 3 bases, V lost 4 bases, and 9 bases had no gene match. CDR3 length equals 15 residues. The chain's CDR3 is CASSTFLGTEETQYF. The CDR3 coding sequence is TGCGCCAGCAGCACGTTCCTAGGGACAGAAGAGACCCAGTACTTC.

This clonotype showed up many times. The chain is built from TRBV7-3 and TRBJ1-6; D gene ambiguous. Trimming pared 2 bases from V and 9 bases from J, leaving 14 bases between. This CDR3 is 15 amino acids long. Looked up from germline, CDR1 is SGHTA and CDR2 is FQGTGA. The CDR3 DNA sequence: TGTGCCAGCAGCTTATGGGGTAGTACGGTTTCACCCCTCCACTTT. It is translated as CASSLWGSTVSPLHF.

This chain uses TRBV7-2 with TRBJ1-6; D remains ambiguous. Per germline, CDR1 SGHTA and CDR2 FQGNSA. The CDR3 length is 16 residues. The V end lost 3 bases, the J end lost 6 bases, and 15 bases lay between the germline ends. The CDR3 is CASSFGSPPSNSPLHF. The CDR3 nucleotides are TGTGCCAGCAGCTTTGGTAGTCCGCCATCTAATTCACCCCTCCACTTT.

This clonotype was seen at least ten times. V usage is TRBV5-1 and J usage is TRBJ2-3; D is possibly TRBD2 (5 bases). There are 14 residues in the CDR3. With 0 bases removed from V and 3 bases from J, the gap between germline ends came to 8 bases. CDR1 and CDR2 from the germline V gene are SGHRS and YFSETQ. The CDR3 is CASSLEGVTDTQYF. DNA of the CDR3: TGCGCCAGCAGCTTGGAGGGAGTGACAGATACGCAGTATTTT.

This clonotype was seen ten or more times. The V call is TRBV7-2, the J call TRBJ1-5, with D unclear. This CDR3 comprises 14 residues. V lost 1 base and J 6 bases, leaving 10 bases between the germline ends. Germline values: CDR1 SGHTA, CDR2 FQGNSA. The CDR3 nucleotides read TGTGCCAGCAGCTTAGGGTCTTGGGGTCAGCCCCAGCATTTT. This encodes CASSLGSWGQPQHF.

This clonotype was counted many times. The rearrangement joins TRBV4-2 to TRBJ2-7; D unresolved. Trimming left V 0 bases short and J 5 bases short, with 5 bases between. Germline CDR1 LGHNA, CDR2 YNFKEQ. The CDR3 runs to 12 residues. Here the CDR3 reads CASSQEGDEQYF. The CDR3 coding sequence is TGTGCCAGCAGCCAAGAAGGCGACGAGCAGTACTTC.